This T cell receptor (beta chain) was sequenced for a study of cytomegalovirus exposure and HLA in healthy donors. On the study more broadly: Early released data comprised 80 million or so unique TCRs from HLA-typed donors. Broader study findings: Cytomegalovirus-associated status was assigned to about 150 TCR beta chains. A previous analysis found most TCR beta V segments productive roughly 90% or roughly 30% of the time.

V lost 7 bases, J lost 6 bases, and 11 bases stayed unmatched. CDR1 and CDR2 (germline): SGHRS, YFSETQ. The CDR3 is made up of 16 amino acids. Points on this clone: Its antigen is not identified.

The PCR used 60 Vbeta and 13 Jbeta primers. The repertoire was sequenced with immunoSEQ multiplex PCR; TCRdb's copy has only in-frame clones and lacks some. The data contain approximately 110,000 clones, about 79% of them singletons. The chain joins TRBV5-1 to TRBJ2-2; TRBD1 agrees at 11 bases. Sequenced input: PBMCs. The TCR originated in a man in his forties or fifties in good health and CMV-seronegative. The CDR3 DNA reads TGCGCCAGCCACACGACCCCGGGACAGGGGGCCGGGGAGCTGTTTTTT. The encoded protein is CASHTTPGQGAGELFF.